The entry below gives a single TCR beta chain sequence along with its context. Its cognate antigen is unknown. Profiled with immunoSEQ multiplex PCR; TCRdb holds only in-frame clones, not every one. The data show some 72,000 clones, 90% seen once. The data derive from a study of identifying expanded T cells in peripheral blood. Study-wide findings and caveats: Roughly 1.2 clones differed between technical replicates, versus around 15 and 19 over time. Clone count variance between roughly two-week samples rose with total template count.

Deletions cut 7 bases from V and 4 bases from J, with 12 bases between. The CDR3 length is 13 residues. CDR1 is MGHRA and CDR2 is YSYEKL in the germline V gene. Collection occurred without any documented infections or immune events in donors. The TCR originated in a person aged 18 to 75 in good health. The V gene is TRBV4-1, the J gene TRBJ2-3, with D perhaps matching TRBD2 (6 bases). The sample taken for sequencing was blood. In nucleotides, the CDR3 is TGCGCCAGCAATCAGGAGGGTTCAGATACGCAGTATTTT. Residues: CASNQEGSDTQYF.